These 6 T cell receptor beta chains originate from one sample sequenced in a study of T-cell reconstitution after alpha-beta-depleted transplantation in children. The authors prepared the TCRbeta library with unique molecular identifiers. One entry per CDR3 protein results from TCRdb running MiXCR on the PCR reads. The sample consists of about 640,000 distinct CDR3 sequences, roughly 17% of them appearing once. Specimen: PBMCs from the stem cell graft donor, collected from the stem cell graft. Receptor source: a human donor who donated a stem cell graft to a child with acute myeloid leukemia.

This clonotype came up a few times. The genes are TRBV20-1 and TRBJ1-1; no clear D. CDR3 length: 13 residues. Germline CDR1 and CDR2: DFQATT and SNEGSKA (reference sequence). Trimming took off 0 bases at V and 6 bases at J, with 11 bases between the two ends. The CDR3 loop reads CSARDGGLSEAFF. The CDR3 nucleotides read TGCAGTGCTAGAGATGGAGGGCTTTCTGAAGCTTTCTTT.

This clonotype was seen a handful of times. The CDR3 nucleotides read TGTGCTAGTGGTCCGACGGGATCCCCGGGGACTGAAGCTTTCTTT. Protein: CASGPTGSPGTEAFF. This chain connects TRBV12-5 to TRBJ1-1; no reliable D call. CDR1 is LGHNT and CDR2 is FRNRAP in the germline V gene. The CDR3 consists of 15 residues. Trimming stripped 5 bases from V and 5 bases from J, with 18 bases between.

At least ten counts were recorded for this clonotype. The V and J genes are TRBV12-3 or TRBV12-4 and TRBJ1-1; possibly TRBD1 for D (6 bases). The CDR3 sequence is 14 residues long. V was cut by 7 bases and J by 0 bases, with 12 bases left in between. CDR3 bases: TGTGCCAGCACCGACAGGTCCATGAACACTGAAGCTTTCTTT. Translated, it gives CASTDRSMNTEAFF.

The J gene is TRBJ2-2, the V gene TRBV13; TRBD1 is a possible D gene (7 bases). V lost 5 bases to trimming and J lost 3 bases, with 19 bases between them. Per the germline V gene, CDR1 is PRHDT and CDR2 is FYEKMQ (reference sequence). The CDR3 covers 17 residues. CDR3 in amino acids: CASSPGGTREYTGELFF. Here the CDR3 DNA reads TGTGCCAGCAGCCCAGGGGGGACCCGGGAGTACACCGGGGAGCTGTTTTTT.

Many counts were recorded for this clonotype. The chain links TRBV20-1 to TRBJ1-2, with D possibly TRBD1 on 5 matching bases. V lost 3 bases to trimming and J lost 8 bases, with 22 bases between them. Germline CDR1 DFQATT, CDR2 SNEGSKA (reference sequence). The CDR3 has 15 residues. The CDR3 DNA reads TGCAGTGCTAGCGAATTAAACCCGGGACTTAAGGGCTACACCTTC. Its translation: CSASELNPGLKGYTF.

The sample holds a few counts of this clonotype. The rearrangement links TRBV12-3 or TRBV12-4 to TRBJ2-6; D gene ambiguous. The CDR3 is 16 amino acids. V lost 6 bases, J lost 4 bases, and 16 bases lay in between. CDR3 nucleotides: TGTGCCAGCAGCCTGACCAGAACGGGCGGGGCCAACGTCCTGACTTTC. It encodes CASSLTRTGGANVLTF.